A selection of T cell receptor beta chains follows, all from one sample in a study of cytomegalovirus exposure and HLA in healthy donors. TCRdb keeps only in-frame clones here, not all; method: immunoSEQ multiplex PCR. Of about 57,000 clones in the sample, 80% were seen once. Sequenced material: PBMCs. These receptors were collected from a male donor in good health and CMV-seronegative. The CDR3 runs from the conserved cysteine through the conserved F or W. A clone size is listed for some rows: how often the clone was seen (once, few, many), or a class if it is expanded.

clone_size j_call v_call cdr3_aa
few TRBJ2-5 TRBV10-3 CAISFRDRGETQYF
NA TRBJ1-5 TRBV5-6 CASSLYEANQPQHF
NA TRBJ2-1 TRBV9 CASSVGLAGGNEQFF
NA TRBJ1-4 TRBV9 CASGPTATNEKLFF
NA TRBJ2-7 TRBV6-1 CASTGGGAVYYEQYF
NA TRBJ1-2 TRBV6-6 CASTGQGRKYGYTF
NA TRBJ1-1 TRBV4-3 CASSQGDSYGISPMNTEAFF
few TRBJ2-1 TRBV5-6 CASSLAPDLSYNEQFF
NA TRBJ1-2 TRBV5-6 CASSLRGYGYTF
NA TRBJ2-3 TRBV6-6 CASSYSAGGSTDTQYF
few TRBJ2-1 TRBV7-9 CASRPRSGGWYEQFF
NA TRBJ2-7 TRBV7-6 CASSLGVNRERNEQYF
NA TRBJ1-4 TRBV2 CASSLGGGTQLFF
few TRBJ2-6 TRBV7-3 CASSLNGQWVAGANVLTF